This TCR beta chain was profiled in a study of T cell responses to AZD1222 COVID-19 vaccine. Overall study: Pooled samples include second doses given at about 4 or 12 weeks.

In the case of this clone: Antigen specificity is unknown.

Measured with immunoSEQ multiplex PCR; TCRdb has only the in-frame clones, and not every one. The data contain approximately 120,000 clones, approximately 86% of them singletons. Study results and limitations: White British donors predominated, females outnumbered males, and clonal diversity was possibly underestimated. Among AZD1222 vaccinees, only 5 to 7 were seropositive at baseline.

CDR1 is MNHEY and CDR2 is SVGAGI in the germline V gene. The V gene end was trimmed by 7 bases and the J gene end by 11 bases; junction bases not matched to a gene: 15. The CDR3 is made up of 15 amino acids. The chain has TRBV6-5 and TRBJ1-5, with 9 positions matching TRBD1. The specimen comprised peripheral blood, sampled on day 0 of AZD1222 vaccination. The clonotype originates from an adult in good health. CDR3 DNA sequence: TGTGCCAGCAAGAAAACAGGGGGCGAAAGTACGGCCCAGCATTTT. Translated, it gives CASKKTGGESTAQHF.